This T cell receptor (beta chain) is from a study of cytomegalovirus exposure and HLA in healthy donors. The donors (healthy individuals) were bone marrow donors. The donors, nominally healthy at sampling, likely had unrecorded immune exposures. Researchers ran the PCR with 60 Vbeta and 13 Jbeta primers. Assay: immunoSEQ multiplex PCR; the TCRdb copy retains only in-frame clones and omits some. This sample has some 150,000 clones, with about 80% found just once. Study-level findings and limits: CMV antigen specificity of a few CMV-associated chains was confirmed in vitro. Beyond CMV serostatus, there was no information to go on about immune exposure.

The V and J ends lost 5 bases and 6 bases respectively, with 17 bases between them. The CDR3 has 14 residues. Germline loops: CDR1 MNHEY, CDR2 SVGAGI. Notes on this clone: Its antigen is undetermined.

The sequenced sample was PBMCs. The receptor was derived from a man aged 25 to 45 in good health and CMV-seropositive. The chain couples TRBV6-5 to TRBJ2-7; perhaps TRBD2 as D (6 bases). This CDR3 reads CASSNGGSLGEQYF. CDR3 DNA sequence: TGTGCCAGCAGTAACGGGGGATCCCTCGGCGAGCAGTACTTC.